The 28 T cell receptor beta chains in this list originate from one sample, sequenced in a study of T cell repertoires in cytomegalovirus infection. TCRdb used MiXCR to reprocess the reads, holding one entry per CDR3 protein. Of 130,000 or so distinct CDR3 sequences listed, under 8% are singletons. The sample consisted of PBMCs. The source is a human donor in good health (CMV status not recorded). Some clones in this sample may be carry-over from other donors' samples.

This clonotype was found many times. The rearrangement joins TRBV11-1 to TRBJ2-5; 11 bases agree with TRBD2. CDR1 SGHAT and CDR2 FQDESV come from the germline V gene (reference sequence). The CDR3 sequence is 16 residues long. The V and J ends lost 4 bases and 5 bases, in that order; junction bases with no gene match: 9. The CDR3: CASSSGLAVWWETQYF. The CDR3, as DNA: TGTGCCAGCAGCTCGGGACTAGCGGTTTGGTGGGAGACCCAGTACTTC.

The J gene is TRBJ1-1, the V gene TRBV20-1; D is undetermined. Trimming stripped 0 bases from V and 1 base from J, with 9 bases between. CDR1 DFQATT and CDR2 SNEGSKA come from the germline V gene (reference sequence). This CDR3 spans 14 amino acids. CDR3 nucleotides: TGCAGTGCTAGAGATCGGCGAGGGAACACTGAAGCTTTCTTT. Translated: CSARDRRGNTEAFF.

Many counts were recorded for this clonotype. V gene TRBV28 combines with J gene TRBJ1-1; 8 bases map to TRBD1. Germline-derived CDR1 and CDR2 are MDHEN and SYDVKM. The length of the CDR3 is 15 residues. V was clipped by 5 bases and J by 2 bases; unmatched bases: 7. The CDR3 sequence is CASSLNDRGNTEAFF. CDR3 bases: TGTGCCAGCAGTCTAAACGACAGGGGAAACACTGAAGCTTTCTTT.

This clonotype was found a few times. This chain joins TRBV20-1 and TRBJ1-2; D uncertain. The V gene's germline CDR1 is DFQATT and CDR2 SNEGSKA (reference sequence). This CDR3 has 14 residues. V lost 1 base, J lost 0 bases, and 9 bases lay in between. The CDR3 region has the DNA TGCAGTGCTAGAGTGAGCGGCACTAACTATGGCTACACCTTC. Protein sequence: CSARVSGTNYGYTF.

This clonotype was seen more than once but under ten times. The chain links TRBV7-7 to TRBJ2-5; the D is unclear. CDR3 length: 13 residues. The V and J ends lost 3 bases and 7 bases respectively, with 12 bases between them. The V gene's germline CDR1 is SSHAT and CDR2 FNYEAQ (reference sequence). The CDR3 spells CASSLSSTGTQYF. CDR3 nucleotide sequence: TGTGCCAGCAGCTTGTCCTCAACGGGGACCCAGTACTTC.

This clonotype was detected ten times or more. The V call is TRBV7-2, the J call TRBJ2-7; D is uncertain. V lost 1 base, J lost 6 bases, and 10 bases lay in between. The CDR3 covers 13 residues. Germline CDR1 SGHTA, CDR2 FQGNSA. CDR3 sequence (DNA): TGTGCCAGCAGCTTAGGGGTAGGCGGCGAGCAGTACTTC. This translates into CASSLGVGGEQYF.

The CDR3 spells CSARGEGLGNQPQHF. The CDR3 DNA is TGCAGTGCTAGGGGAGAGGGATTGGGGAATCAGCCCCAGCATTTT. The genes are TRBV20-1 and TRBJ1-5; no clear D. V gave up 3 bases and J gave up 4 bases, with 16 bases separating them. CDR3 size: 15 residues. The germline CDR1 and CDR2 sequences are DFQATT and SNEGSKA (reference sequence).

Many counts were recorded for this clonotype. This chain uses TRBV2 with TRBJ2-7; TRBD1 is a possible D gene (6 bases). Per germline, CDR1 SNHLY and CDR2 FYNNEI. The CDR3 is 15 amino acids. Trimming left V 0 bases short and J 2 bases short, with 11 bases between. The DNA of the CDR3 is TGTGCCAGCAGTGAAGCGCGAGGGGGAACCTACGAGCAGTACTTC. Translation gives CASSEARGGTYEQYF.

Turning to this clonotype: One base away lies a much larger clone, so this may be a sequencing read error. This sequence joins TRBV19 and TRBJ1-1, with D tentatively TRBD1 (5 bases). Per the germline V gene, CDR1 is LNHDA and CDR2 is SQIVND (reference sequence). V gave up 5 bases and J gave up 1 base, with 17 bases separating them. The CDR3 sequence is 16 residues long. Here the CDR3 DNA reads TGTGCCAGTAGTCCTAGGCCGGGACGGTGGAACACTGAAGCTTTCTTT. Translated: CASSPRPGRWNTEAFF.

This clonotype has more than one count but fewer than ten. The chain uses TRBV5-1 and TRBJ1-1; D perhaps matches TRBD1 (6 bases). Between the trimmed V and J ends, which lost 0 bases and 1 base, there was a span of 10 bases. CDR1 and CDR2 (germline): SGHRS, YFSETQ. There are 15 residues in the CDR3. CDR3 DNA sequence: TGCGCCAGCAGCTTGGGGACAGCCCAGAACACTGAAGCTTTCTTT. Encoded protein: CASSLGTAQNTEAFF.

This clonotype was counted many times. The rearrangement joins TRBV10-3 to TRBJ2-1; no clear D. The CDR3 spans 14 residues. V was clipped by 0 bases and J by 5 bases, with 8 bases between them. From germline, CDR1 is ENHRY and CDR2 SYGVKD. This CDR3 reads CAISESKLDNEQFF. DNA of the CDR3: TGTGCCATCAGTGAGTCGAAACTTGACAATGAGCAGTTCTTC.

This clonotype was detected many times. The chain joins TRBV7-3 to TRBJ2-2; the D gene is possibly TRBD2 (6 bases). V was shortened by 0 bases and J by 5 bases, with 13 bases between the two germline ends. There are 16 residues in the CDR3. Germline CDR1 and CDR2: SGHTA and FQGTGA. Here the CDR3 DNA reads TGTGCCAGCAGCTTAACCGGGGGAGTCAAAACCGGGGAGCTGTTTTTT. It codes for CASSLTGGVKTGELFF.

As for this clonotype: The conserved phenylalanine or tryptophan normally closing the CDR3 is absent here, so this likely arose from a read error. The J gene is TRBJ1-5, the V gene TRBV6-1, with D hard to call. The length of the CDR3 is 15 residues. Germline V gene data show CDR1 as MNHNS and CDR2 as SASEGT. V was trimmed by 1 base and J by 3 bases, leaving 10 bases between them. Written as DNA, the CDR3 is TGTGCCAGCAGTGAAGGAGGGTTGGCCAATCAGCCCCAGCATTTA. This gives the protein CASSEGGLANQPQHL.

This clonotype was observed many times. The chain links TRBV7-2 to TRBJ2-7; TRBD1 agrees at 8 bases. Germline trimming cut 3 bases from V and 0 bases from J; bases unmatched to any gene: 1. Germline V lookup: CDR1 SGHTA, CDR2 FQGNSA. The CDR3 totals 14 residues. CDR3 region: CASSFGQGSYEQYF. CDR3 bases: TGTGCCAGCAGCTTCGGACAGGGCTCCTACGAGCAGTACTTC. Supplemented by reference TRBV7-2 and TRBJ2-7, the full variable domain reads GAGVSQSPSNKVTEKGKDVELRCDPISGHTALYWYRQSLGQGLEFLIYFQGNSAPDKSGLPSDRFSAERTGGSVSTLTIQRTQQEDSAVYLCASSFGQGSYEQYFGPGTRLTVT.

This chain links TRBV20-1 with TRBJ1-1, with D unresolved. V dropped 2 bases and J dropped 0 bases, with 16 bases sitting between them. The germline V gene has CDR1 DFQATT and CDR2 SNEGSKA (reference sequence). The CDR3 loop spans 16 amino acids. The CDR3 DNA reads TGCAGTGCTAGAATCGCAGGTTCAGGAATGAACACTGAAGCTTTCTTT. Translating it yields CSARIAGSGMNTEAFF.

This clonotype was detected only a few times. This clone may be a read error of a much larger clone one base away. The V call is TRBV7-6, the J call TRBJ2-7, with D unresolved. Germline lookup yields CDR1 SGHVS and CDR2 FNYEAQ. The CDR3 covers 12 residues. Trimming removed 4 bases from V and 0 bases from J, with 4 bases in between. The CDR3 sequence: CASSSYSYEQYF. CDR3 bases: TGTGCCAGCAGCTCCTACTCCTACGAGCAGTACTTC.

This clonotype was seen at least ten times. V and J are TRBV4-2 and TRBJ1-4; 9 nucleotides align to TRBD1. Germline CDR1 and CDR2: LGHNA and YNFKEQ. V shed 2 bases, J shed 6 bases, and the junction held 4 bases outside the gene matches. CDR3 length: 15 residues. In nucleotides, the CDR3 is TGTGCCAGCAGCCAAATACAGGGGGCGGATGAAAAACTGTTTTTT. Residues: CASSQIQGADEKLFF.

This clonotype was recorded many times. The chain employs TRBV20-1 and TRBJ2-1, with 10 bases matching TRBD1. The germline V gene encodes CDR1 DFQATT and CDR2 SNEGSKA (reference sequence). The CDR3 has 14 amino acids. The trim removed 0 bases at V and 4 bases at J, leaving 0 bases unmatched. CDR3 loop: CSAREDRGYNEQFF. The CDR3 region has the DNA TGCAGTGCTAGAGAGGACAGGGGGTACAATGAGCAGTTCTTC.

This clonotype has ten or more counts. The chain is built from TRBV19 and TRBJ1-1; D not certain. The CDR3 loop spans 12 amino acids. The germline V and J ends were trimmed by 7 bases and 7 bases, with 13 bases remaining between them. CDR1 is LNHDA, CDR2 SQIVND, per germline (reference sequence). The DNA for the CDR3 is TGTGCCAGTACCCAGGAGGCAGGTGAAGCTTTCTTT. Protein: CASTQEAGEAFF.

This clonotype came up many times. The chain links TRBV28 to TRBJ2-7, with 12 positions matching TRBD1. The CDR3 has 17 residues. With V trimmed by 3 bases and J by 4 bases, 10 bases remained unmatched. CDR1 is MDHEN and CDR2 is SYDVKM in the germline V gene. The chain's CDR3 is CASSFLFGDRGPYEQYF. The CDR3 DNA reads as TGTGCCAGCAGTTTTCTCTTCGGGGACAGGGGGCCTTACGAGCAGTACTTC.

This clonotype showed up many times. The gene calls are TRBV7-2 and TRBJ1-1; D possibly corresponds to TRBD1 (5 bases). Germline CDR1 reads SGHTA; CDR2 reads FQGNSA. The CDR3 runs to 15 residues. Trimming took 2 bases from V and 2 from J, leaving 12 bases between them. The CDR3 coding sequence is TGTGCCAGCAGCTTATTCGGGGCAGCTAACACTGAAGCTTTCTTT. As protein: CASSLFGAANTEAFF.

This clonotype was seen ten or more times. The chain recombines TRBV4-3 with TRBJ2-3; 11 bases are shared with TRBD2. This CDR3 comprises 17 residues. Per germline, CDR1 LGHNA and CDR2 YSLEER. V shed 1 base and J 3 bases; nucleotides not matched to a gene: 6. CDR3 loop: CASSQGLAGIGTDTQYF. For the CDR3, the DNA is TGCGCCAGCAGCCAAGGACTAGCGGGGATAGGGACAGATACGCAGTATTTT.

This clonotype has only a few counts. This chain connects TRBV7-2 to TRBJ1-6, with D perhaps matching TRBD1 (6 bases). The CDR3 spans 15 residues. V dropped 3 bases and J dropped 1 base, with 7 bases sitting between them. Germline lookup yields CDR1 SGHTA and CDR2 FQGNSA. CDR3 coding DNA: TGTGCCAGCAGCTTCGACAGGTCCTATAATTCACCCCTCCACTTT. This encodes CASSFDRSYNSPLHF.

The gene calls are TRBV28 and TRBJ1-1; perhaps TRBD1 as D (6 bases). The CDR3 spans 14 residues. Germline CDR1 and CDR2: MDHEN and SYDVKM. Trimming pared 3 bases from V and 4 bases from J, leaving 12 bases between. The CDR3: CASSFIGRGTEAFF. CDR3 coding DNA: TGTGCCAGCAGTTTTATCGGCAGGGGCACTGAAGCTTTCTTT.

This clonotype came up many times. The chain uses TRBV11-3 and TRBJ1-1; the D is unclear. The CDR3 totals 16 residues. The germline V and J ends were trimmed by 3 bases and 0 bases, with 14 bases remaining between them. Germline V gene data show CDR1 as SGHNT and CDR2 as YENEEA. CDR3 sequence reads: CASSLNRAPMNTEAFF. Written as DNA, the CDR3 is TGTGCCAGCAGCTTGAATAGGGCCCCTATGAACACTGAAGCTTTCTTT.

The chain has TRBV7-8 and TRBJ1-5; a weak D match, TRBD1 (5 bases). V was clipped by 5 bases and J by 9 bases, with 14 bases between them. Germline V gene data show CDR1 as SGHVS and CDR2 as FQNEAQ. The CDR3 runs to 13 residues. As DNA, the CDR3 is TGTGCCAGCAGCCAAAGCAGGGAAGGGCCCCAGCATTTT. As protein: CASSQSREGPQHF.

This clonotype has a handful of counts. The V gene is TRBV9, the J gene TRBJ1-2; no clear D. Trimming cost V 0 bases and J 1 base, with 4 bases left between them. The CDR3 covers 13 residues. The germline V gene encodes CDR1 SGDLS and CDR2 YYNGEE. CDR3 amino acids: CASSVGGNYGYTF. The CDR3 DNA sequence: TGTGCCAGCAGCGTAGGGGGTAACTATGGCTACACCTTC. Full variable domain (missing parts from reference TRBV9 and TRBJ1-2): DSGVTQTPKHLITATGQRVTLRCSPRSGDLSVYWYQQSLDQGLQFLIQYYNGEERAKGNILERFSAQQFPDLHSELNLSSLELGDSALYFCASSVGGNYGYTFGSGTRLTVV.

This clonotype was detected many times. This chain links TRBV5-1 with TRBJ2-6, with a possible D match to TRBD1 (6 bases). CDR1 and CDR2 (germline): SGHRS, YFSETQ. Trimming shortened V by 0 bases and J by 3 bases, and 16 bases separated the two germline ends. This CDR3 contains 18 residues. The CDR3 sequence: CASSLEAQGLIGANVLTF. The CDR3 bases are TGCGCCAGCAGCTTGGAGGCACAGGGTCTAATTGGGGCCAACGTCCTGACTTTC.